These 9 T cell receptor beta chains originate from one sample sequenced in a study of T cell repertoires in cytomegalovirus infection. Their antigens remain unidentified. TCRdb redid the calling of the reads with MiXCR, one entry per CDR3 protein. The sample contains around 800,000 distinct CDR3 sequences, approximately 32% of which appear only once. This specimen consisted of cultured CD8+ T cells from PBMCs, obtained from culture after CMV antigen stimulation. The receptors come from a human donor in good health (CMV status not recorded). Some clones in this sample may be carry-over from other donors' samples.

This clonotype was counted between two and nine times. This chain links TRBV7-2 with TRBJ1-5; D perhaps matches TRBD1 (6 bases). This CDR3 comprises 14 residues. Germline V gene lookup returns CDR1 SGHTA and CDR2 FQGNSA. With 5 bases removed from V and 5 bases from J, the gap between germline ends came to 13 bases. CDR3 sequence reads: CASSPSTGYQPQHF. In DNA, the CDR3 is TGTGCCAGCAGCCCCAGTACAGGGTATCAGCCCCAGCATTTT.

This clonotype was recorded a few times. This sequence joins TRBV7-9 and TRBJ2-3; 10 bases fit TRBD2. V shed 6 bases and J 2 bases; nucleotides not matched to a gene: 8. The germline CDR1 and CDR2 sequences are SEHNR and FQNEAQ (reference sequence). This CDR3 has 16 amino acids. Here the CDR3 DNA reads TGTGCCAGCAGTCCCGCTAGCGGGGGAGCCACAGATACGCAGTATTTT. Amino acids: CASSPASGGATDTQYF.

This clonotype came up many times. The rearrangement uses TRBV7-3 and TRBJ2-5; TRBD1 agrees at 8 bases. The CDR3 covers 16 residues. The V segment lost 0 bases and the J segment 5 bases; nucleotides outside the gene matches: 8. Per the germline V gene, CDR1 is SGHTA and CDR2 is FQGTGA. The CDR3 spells CASSLTPTGVGETQYF. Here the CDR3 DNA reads TGTGCCAGCAGCTTAACCCCGACAGGGGTAGGGGAGACCCAGTACTTC. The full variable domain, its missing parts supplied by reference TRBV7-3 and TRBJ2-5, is GAGVSQTPSNKVTEKGKYVELRCDPISGHTALYWYRQSLGQGPEFLIYFQGTGAADDSGLPNDRFFAVRPEGSVSTLKIQRTERGDSAVYLCASSLTPTGVGETQYFGPGTRLLVL.

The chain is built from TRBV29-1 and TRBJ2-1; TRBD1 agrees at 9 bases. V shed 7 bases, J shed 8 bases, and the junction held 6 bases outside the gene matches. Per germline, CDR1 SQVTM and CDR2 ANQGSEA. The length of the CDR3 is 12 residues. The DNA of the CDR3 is TGCAGCGGGACAGGGGACAGAGATGAGCAGTTCTTC. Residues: CSGTGDRDEQFF.

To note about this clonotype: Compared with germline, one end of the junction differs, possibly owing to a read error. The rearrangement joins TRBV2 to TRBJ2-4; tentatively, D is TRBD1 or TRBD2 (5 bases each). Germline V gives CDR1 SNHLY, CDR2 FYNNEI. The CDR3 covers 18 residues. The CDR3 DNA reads TGTGCCAGCAGCCGAAAAGGGGCGGGCCTGATGGCCAAAAACATTCTGTACTTC. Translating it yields CASSRKGAGLMAKNILYF.

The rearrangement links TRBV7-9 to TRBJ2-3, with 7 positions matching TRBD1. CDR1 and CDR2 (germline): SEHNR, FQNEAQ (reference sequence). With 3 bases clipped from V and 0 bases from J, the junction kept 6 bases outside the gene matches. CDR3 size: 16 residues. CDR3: CASSFYRGRSTDTQYF. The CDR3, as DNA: TGTGCCAGCAGCTTCTACAGGGGCCGTAGCACAGATACGCAGTATTTT.

The CDR3 sequence is CASEPHRGAEAFF. The CDR3 DNA is TGTGCTAGTGAACCCCACAGGGGCGCTGAAGCTTTCTTT. The J gene is TRBJ1-1, the V gene TRBV12-5; 7 bases map to TRBD1. The CDR3 has 13 residues. CDR1 LGHNT and CDR2 FRNRAP come from the germline V gene. V lost 7 bases to trimming and J lost 6 bases; unmatched junction nucleotides: 8.

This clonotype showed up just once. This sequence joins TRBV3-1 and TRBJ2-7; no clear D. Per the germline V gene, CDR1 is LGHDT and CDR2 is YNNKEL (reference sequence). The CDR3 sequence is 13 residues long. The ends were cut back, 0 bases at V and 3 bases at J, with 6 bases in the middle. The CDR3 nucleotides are TGTGCCAGCAGCCAAGAGGGGATCTACGAGCAGTACGTC. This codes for CASSQEGIYEQYV.

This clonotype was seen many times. The CDR3 sequence is CASSDPGTEAFF. The CDR3 DNA sequence: TGTGCCAGCAGTGATCCAGGGACTGAAGCTTTCTTT. This sequence joins TRBV6-2 or TRBV6-3 and TRBJ1-1; maybe TRBD1 (5 bases). V was clipped by 5 bases and J by 5 bases, with 9 bases between them. Germline V gene data show CDR1 as MNHEY and CDR2 as SVGEGT. The CDR3 length is 12 residues.